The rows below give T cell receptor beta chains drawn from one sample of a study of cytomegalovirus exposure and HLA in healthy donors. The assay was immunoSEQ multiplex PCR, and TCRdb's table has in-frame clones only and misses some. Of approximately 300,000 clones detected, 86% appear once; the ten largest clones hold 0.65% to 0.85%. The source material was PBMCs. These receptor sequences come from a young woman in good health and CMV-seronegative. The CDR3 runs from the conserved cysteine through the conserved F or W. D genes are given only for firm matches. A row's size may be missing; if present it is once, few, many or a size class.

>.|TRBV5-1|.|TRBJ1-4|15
CASSLQGGGNEKLFF
TGCGCCAGCAGCTTACAGGGAGGGGGAAATGAAAAACTGTTTTTT
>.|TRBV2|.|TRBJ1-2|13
CASSEQGTHGYTF
TGTGCCAGCAGTGAGCAGGGAACCCATGGCTACACCTTC
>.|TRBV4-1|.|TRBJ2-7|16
CASSQEGEGNLYEQYF
TGCGCCAGCAGCCAAGAAGGAGAAGGAAACCTCTACGAGCAGTACTTC
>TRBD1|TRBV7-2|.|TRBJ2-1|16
CASSGPGQGAANEQFF
TGTGCCAGCAGCGGACCGGGACAGGGGGCAGCCAATGAGCAGTTCTTC
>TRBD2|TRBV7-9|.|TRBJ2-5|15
CASSLSLAGQETQYF
TGTGCCAGCAGCTTAAGCCTAGCGGGGCAAGAGACCCAGTACTTC
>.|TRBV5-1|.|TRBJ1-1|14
CASSSVDSTLGAFF
.
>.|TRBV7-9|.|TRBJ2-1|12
CASSLEETRQFF
TGTGCCAGCAGCTTAGAAGAGACTAGGCAGTTCTTC
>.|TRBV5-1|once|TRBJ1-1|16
CASSYPQGDGRTEAFF
TGCGCCAGCAGCTACCCACAGGGAGATGGTCGCACTGAAGCTTTCTTT
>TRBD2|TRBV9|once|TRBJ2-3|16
CASSVGLTSGTDTQYF
TGTGCCAGCAGCGTAGGATTGACTAGCGGCACAGATACGCAGTATTTT
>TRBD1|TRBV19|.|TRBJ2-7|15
CASSMGQGVPYEQYF
TGTGCCAGTAGTATGGGGCAGGGGGTTCCCTACGAGCAGTACTTC
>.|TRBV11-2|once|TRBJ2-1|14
CASSYTAGGDEQFF
TGTGCCAGCAGCTACACCGCCGGGGGAGATGAGCAGTTCTTC
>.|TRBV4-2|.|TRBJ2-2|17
CASSQLGGGSNTGELFF
TGTGCCAGCAGCCAGCTAGGTGGCGGGTCAAACACCGGGGAGCTGTTTTTT
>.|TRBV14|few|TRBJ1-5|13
CASSQSHVQPQHF
TGTGCCAGCAGCCAGAGCCATGTTCAGCCCCAGCATTTT
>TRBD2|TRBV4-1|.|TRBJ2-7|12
CASSLPGGEQYF
TGCGCCAGCAGCCTCCCCGGGGGGGAGCAGTACTTC
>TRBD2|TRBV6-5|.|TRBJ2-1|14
CASSYLTSGDEQFF
TGTGCCAGCAGTTACCTCACTAGCGGCGATGAGCAGTTCTTC
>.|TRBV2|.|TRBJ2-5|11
CASRGVETQYF
TGTGCCAGCAGGGGCGTTGAGACCCAGTACTTC
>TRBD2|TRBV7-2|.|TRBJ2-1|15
CASSPGGSTYNEQFF
TGTGCCAGCAGCCCGGGCGGGAGCACGTACAATGAGCAGTTCTTC
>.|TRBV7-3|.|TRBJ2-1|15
CASSLSTGEYNEQFF
TGTGCCAGCAGCTTATCGACAGGAGAATACAATGAGCAGTTCTTC
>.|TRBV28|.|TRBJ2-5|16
CASRIGTRGARETQYF
TGTGCCAGCAGGATTGGGACCCGGGGGGCGAGGGAGACCCAGTACTTC
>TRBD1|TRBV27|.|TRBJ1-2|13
CASRIGQGYGYTF
TGTGCCAGCAGAATTGGACAGGGGTATGGCTACACCTTC
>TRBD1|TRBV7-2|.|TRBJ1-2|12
CASTRTGDGYTF
TGTGCCAGCACGCGGACAGGGGATGGCTACACCTTC
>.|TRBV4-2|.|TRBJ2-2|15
CASSPQGPGTGELFF
TGTGCCAGCAGCCCACAGGGCCCGGGCACCGGGGAGCTGTTTTTT
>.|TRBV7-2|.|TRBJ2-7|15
CASSQSAREAYEQYF
TGTGCCAGCAGCCAATCCGCTCGAGAGGCCTACGAGCAGTACTTC
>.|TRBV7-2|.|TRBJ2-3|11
CASSPQALRYF
TGTGCCAGCAGCCCCCAGGCCTTGCGGTATTTT
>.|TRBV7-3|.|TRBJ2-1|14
CASSPRGPANEQFF
TGTGCCAGCAGCCCTAGGGGTCCCGCCAATGAGCAGTTCTTC
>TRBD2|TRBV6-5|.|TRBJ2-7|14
CASKGLAGVSEQYF
TGTGCCAGCAAGGGCCTAGCGGGAGTAAGTGAGCAGTACTTC
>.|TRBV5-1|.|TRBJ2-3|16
CASSLGARLSTDTQYF
TGCGCCAGCAGCTTGGGAGCGAGACTCAGCACAGATACGCAGTATTTT
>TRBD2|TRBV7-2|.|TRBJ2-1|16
CASSLATSGTYNEQFF
TGTGCCAGCAGCTTGGCGACTAGCGGTACCTACAATGAGCAGTTCTTC
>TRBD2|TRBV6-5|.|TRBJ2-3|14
CASSQSGNTDTQYF
TGTGCCAGCAGCCAAAGCGGGAACACAGATACGCAGTATTTT
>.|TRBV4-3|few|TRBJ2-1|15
CASSQGTVVYNEQFF
TGCGCCAGCAGCCAAGGGACAGTTGTCTACAATGAGCAGTTCTTC
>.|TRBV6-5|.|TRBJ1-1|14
CASHGAGEGTEAFF
TGTGCCAGCCATGGGGCAGGGGAGGGCACTGAAGCTTTCTTT
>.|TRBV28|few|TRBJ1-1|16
CASAISGFAANTEAFF
TGTGCCAGTGCAATTAGCGGTTTCGCAGCCAACACTGAAGCTTTCTTT